Below, 3 T cell receptor beta chains from the same sample are listed, as sequenced in a study of regulatory T cells in long-lasting Graves disease. iRepertoire HTBI primers and Arm-PCR of CDR3 regions built TCR beta libraries. TCRdb analysed the multiplex PCR reads with MiXCR anew, one entry per CDR3 protein. The sample yields approximately 400,000 distinct CDR3 sequences, 10% to 15% seen once. Time point reported: newly diagnosed GD, antithyroid drugs for less than 3 months. The TCR library used RNA extracted from PBMCs. The sample also formed part of further work on T cells in Graves' hyperthyroidism and ophthalmopathy.

Sequenced material: peripheral blood mononuclear cells (PBMCs), taken at new diagnosis, from a patient treated with antithyroid drugs. The receptors come from a young woman with Graves disease.

The CDR3 protein is CASSYLLNQPQHF. The DNA of the CDR3 is TGTGCCAGCAGCTATCTTCTAAATCAGCCCCAGCATTTT. The chain joins TRBV11-1 to TRBJ1-5, with D hard to call. Germline-derived CDR1 and CDR2 are SGHAT and FQDESV (reference sequence). Trimming shortened V by 4 bases and J by 4 bases, and 8 bases separated the two germline ends. The CDR3 is made up of 13 amino acids.

This clonotype was detected only a few times. This chain connects TRBV27 to TRBJ2-1; the match to TRBD2 covers 14 bases. CDR3 length: 18 residues. From germline, CDR1 is MNHEY and CDR2 SMNVEV (reference sequence). V shed 8 bases, J shed 1 base, and the junction held 10 bases outside the gene matches. In DNA form, the CDR3 reads TGTGCCAGCCGACCGACTAGCGGGAGGGCCGGTTCCTACAATGAGCAGTTCTTC. Encoded protein: CASRPTSGRAGSYNEQFF.

This clonotype occurred many times. The chain carries TRBV28 and TRBJ2-7; 8 positions match TRBD1. Trimming at V came to 5 bases and at J to 0 bases, leaving 6 bases not matched to a gene. Germline values: CDR1 MDHEN, CDR2 SYDVKM. This CDR3 region has 15 residues. The CDR3: CASSRRDRSSYEQYF. DNA of the CDR3: TGTGCCAGCAGTCGCCGGGACAGGAGCTCCTACGAGCAGTACTTC. Combining the CDR3 with reference TRBV28 and TRBJ2-7 gives the whole variable domain DVKVTQSSRYLVKRTGEKVFLECVQDMDHENMFWYRQDPGLGLRLIYFSYDVKMKEKGDIPEGYSVSREKKERFSLILESASTNQTSMYLCASSRRDRSSYEQYFGPGTRLTVT.